This is a list of T cell receptor beta chains from one sample in a study of T cell responses to AZD1222 COVID-19 vaccine. Measured with immunoSEQ multiplex PCR; TCRdb has only the in-frame clones, and not every one. The table shows about 70,000 clones, with roughly 85% occurring only once. Sequencing was performed on peripheral blood, taken on day 0 of AZD1222 vaccination. The receptors derive from an adult in good health. Each CDR3 is given with its conserved first and last residue. D genes are given only for firm matches. Clone size is shown for a subset of rows, as once, few, many or a class of expanded clone.

CDR3aa	CDR3nt	abundance	v_gene	j_gene	d_gene
CASSYRAFNTEAFF	TGTGCCAGCAGTTACAGGGCTTTTAACACTGAAGCTTTCTTT	once	TRBV3-1/TRBV3-2	TRBJ1-1	NA
CAMQAGLAVTNEQFF	TGTGCCATGCAAGCGGGACTAGCGGTAACAAATGAGCAGTTCTTC	NA	TRBV6-5	TRBJ2-1	TRBD2
CASSYRLMNTEAFF	TGTGCCAGCAGTTACCGGCTGATGAACACTGAAGCTTTCTTT	NA	TRBV6-5	TRBJ1-1	NA
CSASILGRASELFF	TGCAGTGCTAGTATTTTGGGCAGGGCAAGCGAACTGTTTTTT	NA	TRBV20-1	TRBJ1-4	NA
CASSPGQVTYNEQFF	TGTGCCAGCAGCCCGGGACAGGTGACCTACAATGAGCAGTTCTTC	few	TRBV5-4	TRBJ2-1	TRBD1
CSAAPDNEQFF	TGCAGTGCCGCCCCCGACAATGAGCAGTTCTTC	NA	TRBV20-1	TRBJ2-1	NA
CASSERGINEQFF	TGTGCCAGCAGTGAGAGAGGGATTAATGAGCAGTTCTTC	NA	TRBV2	TRBJ2-1	NA
CAISDGNYGYTF	TGTGCCATCAGTGACGGGAACTATGGCTACACCTTC	NA	TRBV10-3	TRBJ1-2	NA
CASSLTSDQPQHF	TGTGCCAGCAGCCTGACGTCAGATCAGCCCCAGCATTTT	once	TRBV7-8	TRBJ1-5	NA
CAWNSPGPEAFF	TGTGCCTGGAATTCACCGGGACCCGAAGCTTTCTTT	NA	TRBV30	TRBJ1-1	NA
CASSSRLVQGGTDTQYF	TGTGCCAGCAGTTCAAGACTAGTCCAAGGGGGCACAGATACGCAGTATTTT	NA	TRBV6-2/TRBV6-3	TRBJ2-3	NA